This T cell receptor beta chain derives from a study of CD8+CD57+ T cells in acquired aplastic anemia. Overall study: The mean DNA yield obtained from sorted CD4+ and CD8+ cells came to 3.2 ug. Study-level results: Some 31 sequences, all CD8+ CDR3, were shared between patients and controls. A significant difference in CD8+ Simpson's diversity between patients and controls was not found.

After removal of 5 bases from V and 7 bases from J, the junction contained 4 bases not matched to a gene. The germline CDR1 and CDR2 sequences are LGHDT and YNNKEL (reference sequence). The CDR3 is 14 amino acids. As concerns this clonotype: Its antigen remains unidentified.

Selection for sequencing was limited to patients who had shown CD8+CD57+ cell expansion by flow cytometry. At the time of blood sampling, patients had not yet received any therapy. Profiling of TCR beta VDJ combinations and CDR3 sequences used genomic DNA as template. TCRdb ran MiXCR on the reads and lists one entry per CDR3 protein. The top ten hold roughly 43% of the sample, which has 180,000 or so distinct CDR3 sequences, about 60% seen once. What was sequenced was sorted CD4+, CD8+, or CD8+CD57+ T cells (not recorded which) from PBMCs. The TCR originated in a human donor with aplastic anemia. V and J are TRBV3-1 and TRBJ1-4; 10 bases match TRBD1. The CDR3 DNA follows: TGTGCCAGCAGCGACCGGGACAGGGGTGAAAAACTGTTTTTT. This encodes CASSDRDRGEKLFF.